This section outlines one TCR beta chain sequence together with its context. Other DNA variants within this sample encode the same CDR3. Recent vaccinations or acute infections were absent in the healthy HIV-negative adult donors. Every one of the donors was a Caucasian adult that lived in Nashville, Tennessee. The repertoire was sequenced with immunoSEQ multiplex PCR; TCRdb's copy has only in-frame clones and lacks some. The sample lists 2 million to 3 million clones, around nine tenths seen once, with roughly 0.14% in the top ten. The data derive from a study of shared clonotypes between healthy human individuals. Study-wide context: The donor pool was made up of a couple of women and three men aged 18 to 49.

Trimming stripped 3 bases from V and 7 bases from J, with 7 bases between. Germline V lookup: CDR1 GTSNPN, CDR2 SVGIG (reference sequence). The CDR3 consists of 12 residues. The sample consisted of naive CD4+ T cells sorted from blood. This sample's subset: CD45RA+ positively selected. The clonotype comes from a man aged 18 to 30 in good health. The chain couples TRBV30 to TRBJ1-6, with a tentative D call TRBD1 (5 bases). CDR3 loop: CAWSAGNSPLHF. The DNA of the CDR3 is TGTGCCTGGAGCGCAGGGAATTCACCCCTCCACTTT.